Each of the 32 T cell receptor beta chains below was sequenced from the same sample in a study of PD-1 blockade in classical Hodgkin lymphoma. The method was immunoSEQ multiplex PCR; TCRdb's version includes in-frame clones alone and lacks a portion of them. This sample yields 6,000 to 6,500 clones, of which roughly 84% are seen a single time; approximately 50% belongs to the top ten. Brentuximab vedotin exposure varied among the patients, all of whom had relapsed after autologous stem cell transplantation. The specimen comprised peripheral blood mononuclear cells (PBMCs), sampled before the second cycle of nivolumab. The receptors stem from a human donor with classical Hodgkin lymphoma.

This clone was seen once. J is TRBJ2-3 and V is TRBV21-1; TRBD2, the D gene given by the table, was not confirmed from the DNA. TRBV21-1 is described as a pseudogene. The CDR3 loop spans 16 amino acids. CDR3: CASTTYPGLVLDTQYF. In DNA form, the CDR3 reads TGTGCCAGCACCACCTACCCGGGACTAGTTCTAGATACGCAGTATTTT.

The rearrangement joins TRBV2 to TRBJ2-5, with D maybe TRBD2 (7 bases). Germline-derived CDR1 and CDR2 are SNHLY and FYNNEI. The CDR3 consists of 14 residues. V lost 6 bases to trimming and J lost 5 bases, with 16 bases between them. This CDR3 reads CASSGTPGGETQYF. The DNA of the CDR3 is TGTGCCAGCAGCGGGACACCCGGGGGGGAGACCCAGTACTTC.

The rearrangement uses TRBV6-5 and TRBJ1-6; D remains unclear. Germline V gene data show CDR1 as MNHEY and CDR2 as SVGAGI. The CDR3 runs to 15 residues. The V end lost 8 bases, the J end lost 3 bases, and 14 bases lay between the germline ends. This CDR3 reads CASAQRSRYNSPLHF. CDR3 nucleotides: TGTGCCAGCGCCCAAAGGTCCCGCTATAATTCACCCCTCCACTTT.

In its sample, this clone was seen once. The CDR3 here is CASSFRREAGELFF. The CDR3 bases are TGTGCCAGCAGCTTCCGAAGGGAGGCCGGGGAGCTGTTTTTT. The J gene is TRBJ2-2, the V gene TRBV7-2; TRBD2 might be the D (6 bases). V dropped 3 bases and J dropped 6 bases, with 11 bases sitting between them. CDR1 and CDR2 (germline): SGHTA, FQGNSA. This CDR3 comprises 14 residues. The variable domain in full, with the rest retrieved from reference TRBV7-2 and TRBJ2-2, is GAGVSQSPSNKVTEKGKDVELRCDPISGHTALYWYRQSLGQGLEFLIYFQGNSAPDKSGLPSDRFSAERTGGSVSTLTIQRTQQEDSAVYLCASSFRREAGELFFGEGSRLTVL.

This chain uses TRBV2 with TRBJ2-1, with D unresolved. V lost 8 bases and J 8 bases, leaving 10 bases between the germline ends. This CDR3 spans 11 amino acids. Per the germline V gene, CDR1 is SNHLY and CDR2 is FYNNEI. This CDR3 is CASAPKDEQFF. CDR3 DNA: TGTGCCAGCGCGCCTAAGGATGAGCAGTTCTTC.

This clone has just a few counts. The rearrangement uses TRBV6-5 and TRBJ2-3, with TRBD2 as a possible D gene (7 bases). Trimming left V 2 bases short and J 6 bases short, with 15 bases between. The CDR3 length is 15 residues. In germline, CDR1 is MNHEY, CDR2 SVGAGI. In DNA, the CDR3 is TGTGCCAGCAGTTACCGAGGGGGGGCAGGGGATACGCAGTATTTT. Residues: CASSYRGGAGDTQYF.

This clone has just one count. This sequence joins TRBV5-1 and TRBJ2-5; D remains ambiguous. The germline gives CDR1 SGHRS, CDR2 YFSETQ. Trimming shortened V by 4 bases and J by 2 bases, and 12 bases separated the two germline ends. This CDR3 is built from 14 residues. CDR3 amino acids: CASSPSALQETQYF. CDR3 in DNA: TGCGCCAGCAGCCCTTCGGCTTTACAAGAGACCCAGTACTTC.

In this sample, this clone turned up once. The chain recombines TRBV10-2 with TRBJ2-2; no clear D gene. Germline V CDR1 and CDR2: WSHSY, SAAADI. Trimming took 5 bases from V and 4 from J, leaving 8 bases between them. The CDR3 is made up of 13 amino acids. In DNA, the CDR3 is TGCGCCAGCAGTCAACCGGGCACCGGGGAGCTGTTTTTT. Translation: CASSQPGTGELFF.

This sequence joins TRBV5-4 and TRBJ1-2; D may be TRBD1 (5 bases). The V gene's germline CDR1 is SGHNT and CDR2 YYREEE (reference sequence). This CDR3 is 14 amino acids long. The germline V and J ends were trimmed by 6 bases and 7 bases, with 19 bases remaining between them. CDR3: CASIRHDLGGGYTF. As DNA, the CDR3 is TGTGCCAGCATTAGACATGACCTGGGGGGTGGCTACACCTTC.

This chain joins TRBV19 and TRBJ1-1; TRBD1 agrees at 10 bases. V lost 5 bases to trimming and J lost 5 bases; unmatched junction nucleotides: 8. The germline CDR1 and CDR2 sequences are LNHDA and SQIVND (reference sequence). The CDR3 has 15 amino acids. In DNA form, the CDR3 reads TGTGCCAGTAGTTCCGACAGGGGGCGGAGGACTGAAGCTTTCTTT. This sequence encodes CASSSDRGRRTEAFF.

The chain recombines TRBV7-8 with TRBJ2-1; D possibly matches TRBD1 or TRBD2 (5 bases each). Germline V lookup: CDR1 SGHVS, CDR2 FQNEAQ. The CDR3 length is 15 residues. The germline V and J ends were trimmed by 4 bases and 7 bases, with 17 bases remaining between them. CDR3 sequence: CASSSRRAGRNEQFF. The CDR3 DNA reads as TGTGCCAGCAGCTCGCGGCGGGCAGGGAGAAATGAGCAGTTCTTC. Based on the CDR3 plus reference TRBV7-8 and TRBJ2-1, the full variable domain is GAGVSQSPRYKVAKRGQDVALRCDPISGHVSLFWYQQALGQGPEFLTYFQNEAQLDKSGLPSDRFFAERPEGSVSTLKIQRTQQEDSAVYLCASSSRRAGRNEQFFGPGTRLTVL.

The genes are TRBV10-3 and TRBJ2-6; D unclear. V lost 5 bases, J lost 8 bases, and 25 bases lay in between. The germline CDR1 and CDR2 sequences are ENHRY and SYGVKD. This CDR3 contains 18 residues. The CDR3 region has the DNA TGTGCCATCAGTCTCAAGCACTGTATACAAAGTCGGACCAACGTCCTGACTTTC. It yields the protein CAISLKHCIQSRTNVLTF.

This chain links TRBV2 with TRBJ2-7; 9 bases align to TRBD2. This CDR3 comprises 15 residues. From germline, CDR1 is SNHLY and CDR2 FYNNEI. Losses at the gene ends were 10 bases for V and 7 bases for J; bases not matched to a gene: 17. The CDR3 sequence: CATSRVRTSDPEQYV. As DNA, the CDR3 is TGTGCCACCTCGAGGGTCAGGACTAGCGATCCTGAGCAGTACGTC.

The chain combines TRBV11-2 with TRBJ1-1; no clear D gene. The CDR3 contains 13 residues. V gave up 4 bases and J gave up 1 base, with 7 bases separating them. Looked up from germline, CDR1 is SGHAT and CDR2 is FQNNGV. The CDR3 coding sequence is TGTGCCAGCAGCTCCCGGCCGAACACTGAAGCTTTCTTT. Translating it yields CASSSRPNTEAFF.

The gene calls are TRBV19 and TRBJ2-5; D might be TRBD2 (5 bases). CDR1 is LNHDA, CDR2 SQIVND, per germline (reference sequence). The CDR3 consists of 13 residues. The V gene lost 5 bases and the J gene lost 3 bases, with 10 bases spanning the gap. The DNA of the CDR3 is TGTGCCAGTAGTTGGAGGCGCGAAGAGACCCAGTACTTC. Translated: CASSWRREETQYF.

This chain links TRBV29-1 with TRBJ1-1; tentatively, D is TRBD1 (6 bases). With 6 bases removed from V and 3 bases from J, the gap between germline ends came to 20 bases. Germline V gene lookup returns CDR1 SQVTM and CDR2 ANQGSEA. CDR3 length: 15 amino acids. The CDR3 DNA reads TGCAGCGTCCCATTCGGGACAATGGGGGACACTGAAGCTTTCTTT. Translation gives CSVPFGTMGDTEAFF.

The rearrangement links TRBV4-1 to TRBJ1-5; D call uncertain. Germline assignment: CDR1 MGHRA and CDR2 YSYEKL. Trimming removed 0 bases at V and 3 bases at J, with 12 bases between. The CDR3 is 16 residues long. This chain's CDR3 is CASSQDYFGDNQPQHF. The CDR3 nucleotides are TGCGCCAGCAGCCAAGATTATTTCGGGGACAATCAGCCCCAGCATTTT.

CDR3 nucleotides: TGTGCCAGCTCACCACCGGGACAGATACGAGATACGCAGTATTTT. Translating gives CASSPPGQIRDTQYF. The gene calls are TRBV18 and TRBJ2-3, with 7 bases identical to TRBD1. With V trimmed by 0 bases and J by 5 bases, 5 bases remained unmatched. The CDR3 is made up of 15 amino acids. Germline values: CDR1 KGHSH, CDR2 LQKENI. Together with reference TRBV18 and TRBJ2-3, the CDR3 gives the full variable domain: NAGVMQNPRHLVRRRGQEARLRCSPMKGHSHVYWYRQLPEEGLKFMVYLQKENIIDESGMPKERFSAEFPKEGPSILRIQQVVRGDSAAYFCASSPPGQIRDTQYFGPGTRLTVL.

The V and J genes are TRBV5-1 and TRBJ1-1; maybe TRBD1 (6 bases). The CDR3 loop spans 16 amino acids. CDR1 and CDR2 (germline): SGHRS, YFSETQ. Deletions cut 6 bases from V and 3 bases from J, with 21 bases between. DNA of the CDR3: TGCGCCAGCACTAAATGGGGGGCAGGGATGGACACTGAAGCTTTCTTT. Translated: CASTKWGAGMDTEAFF.

The V gene is TRBV4-1, the J gene TRBJ2-5; possible D gene TRBD2, 5 bases. In germline, CDR1 is MGHRA, CDR2 YSYEKL. Trimming took 2 bases from V and 2 from J, leaving 18 bases between them. The CDR3 spans 17 residues. The CDR3 is CASSQINLLPGQETQYF. Here the CDR3 DNA reads TGCGCCAGCAGCCAAATCAACTTGCTCCCGGGGCAAGAGACCCAGTACTTC.

The gene calls are TRBV9 and TRBJ1-6; a weak D match, TRBD1 (5 bases). V was clipped by 1 base and J by 7 bases, with 12 bases between them. The CDR3 extends over 15 amino acids. Germline CDR1 SGDLS, CDR2 YYNGEE. The CDR3 nucleotides read TGTGCCAGCAGCGTACAGGCAGGGATCAATTCACCCCTCCACTTT. It codes for CASSVQAGINSPLHF.

This chain uses TRBV13 with TRBJ2-2; 10 nucleotides line up with TRBD2. This CDR3 is built from 19 residues. Trimming took 2 bases from V and 0 from J; bases not matched to a gene: 9. The germline gives CDR1 PRHDT, CDR2 FYEKMQ (reference sequence). The CDR3 sequence: CASSLRFLAGVTNTGELFF. The CDR3 DNA follows: TGTGCCAGCAGCTTAAGGTTTCTAGCGGGGGTAACGAACACCGGGGAGCTGTTTTTT.

V usage is TRBV2 and J usage is TRBJ1-5, with 8 nucleotides matching TRBD1. CDR1 is SNHLY, CDR2 FYNNEI, per germline. V was clipped by 6 bases and J by 5 bases; unmatched bases: 12. The CDR3 contains 16 residues. DNA of the CDR3: TGTGCCAGCAGCGGACAGGGAAGGGGTCCTGATCAGCCCCAGCATTTT. Protein sequence: CASSGQGRGPDQPQHF.

This clone was seen once. The J gene is TRBJ1-5, the V gene TRBV7-9; D uncertain. The CDR3 extends over 14 amino acids. V lost 5 bases and J lost 1, with 9 bases in between. CDR1 is SEHNR, CDR2 FQNEAQ, per germline (reference sequence). The CDR3 DNA follows: TGTGCCAGCAGCCCCCGTAGCAGCAATCAGCCCCAGCATTTT. Its translation is CASSPRSSNQPQHF.

This clone was detected only once. The chain has TRBV2 and TRBJ2-4; D is possibly TRBD1 (7 bases). Germline values: CDR1 SNHLY, CDR2 FYNNEI. The CDR3 totals 16 residues. V was clipped by 2 bases and J by 2 bases, with 13 bases between them. The CDR3 DNA reads as TGTGCCAGCAGTGAAAGGGCAGGGGGGCCCAAAAACATTCAGTACTTC. It is translated as CASSERAGGPKNIQYF.

The chain is built from TRBV19 and TRBJ1-1; tentative D call: TRBD1 (6 bases). Per germline, CDR1 LNHDA and CDR2 SQIVND (reference sequence). This CDR3 spans 16 amino acids. The V and J ends lost 6 bases and 4 bases respectively, with 21 bases between them. This CDR3 reads CASSNALQGARTEAFF. The CDR3 nucleotides read TGTGCCAGTAGCAACGCTCTACAGGGAGCCCGCACTGAAGCTTTCTTT.

This clone was seen only once. The CDR3 DNA follows: TGTGCCAGCAGCCAACTCCTCACCGGGGAGCTGTTTTTT. This translates into CASSQLLTGELFF. This chain uses TRBV7-2 with TRBJ2-2; D remains unclear. V dropped 5 bases and J dropped 4 bases, with 8 bases sitting between them. From germline, CDR1 is SGHTA and CDR2 FQGNSA. This CDR3 comprises 13 residues. Looking up the rest from reference TRBV7-2 and TRBJ2-2 gives the full variable domain: GAGVSQSPSNKVTEKGKDVELRCDPISGHTALYWYRQSLGQGLEFLIYFQGNSAPDKSGLPSDRFSAERTGGSVSTLTIQRTQQEDSAVYLCASSQLLTGELFFGEGSRLTVL.

The V gene is TRBV5-1, the J gene TRBJ2-4; D remains unclear. The CDR3 loop spans 17 amino acids. The V and J ends lost 0 bases and 0 bases respectively, with 13 bases between them. Per germline, CDR1 SGHRS and CDR2 YFSETQ. The CDR3 loop reads CASSLGSGGVAKNIQYF. In nucleotides, the CDR3 is TGCGCCAGCAGCTTGGGTTCGGGCGGAGTAGCCAAAAACATTCAGTACTTC.

This clone occurred once. The chain combines TRBV11-2 with TRBJ2-5; 7 bases fit TRBD2. This CDR3 has 15 amino acids. Germline-derived CDR1 and CDR2 are SGHAT and FQNNGV. The V segment lost 7 bases and the J segment 5 bases; nucleotides outside the gene matches: 13. The CDR3 DNA reads as TGTGCCAGCACTTTTCTCCTGGGGGGAGGGGAGACCCAGTACTTC. Its protein is CASTFLLGGGETQYF.

The V gene is TRBV5-4, the J gene TRBJ2-3; TRBD2 matches 11 bases. Per germline, CDR1 SGHNT and CDR2 YYREEE (reference sequence). The ends lost 3 bases at V and 4 bases at J; junction bases unmatched: 10. The CDR3 length is 17 residues. The CDR3 DNA reads as TGTGCCAGCAGCTGGGGGGGTAGCGGGAGGGCCGCAGATACGCAGTATTTT. This translates into CASSWGGSGRAADTQYF.

The V call is TRBV27, the J call TRBJ1-6; no clear D. V lost 5 bases, J lost 9 bases, and 14 bases lay in between. The CDR3 totals 14 residues. CDR1 and CDR2 (germline): MNHEY, SMNVEV (reference sequence). The CDR3 sequence: CASSPRRPASPLHF. The CDR3 coding sequence is TGTGCCAGCAGTCCACGCCGTCCGGCTTCACCCCTCCACTTT.

The V gene is TRBV2, the J gene TRBJ1-5; no definite D call. Germline V lookup: CDR1 SNHLY, CDR2 FYNNEI. The CDR3 runs to 13 residues. The ends were cut back, 5 bases at V and 5 bases at J, with 10 bases in the middle. The CDR3 sequence is CASSRGEDQPQHF. In DNA form, the CDR3 reads TGTGCCAGCAGTCGAGGAGAGGATCAGCCCCAGCATTTT. Based on the CDR3 plus reference TRBV2 and TRBJ1-5, the full variable domain is EPEVTQTPSHQVTQMGQEVILRCVPISNHLYFYWYRQILGQKVEFLVSFYNNEISEKSEIFDDQFSVERPDGSNFTLKIRSTKLEDSAMYFCASSRGEDQPQHFGDGTRLSIL.